Below are 23 T cell receptor beta chains sequenced from a single sample in a study of blood T cell repertoires in COVID-19. Assay: immunoSEQ multiplex PCR; the TCRdb copy retains only in-frame clones and omits some. The profile shows around 72,000 clones, about 89% of them singletons. Material for sequencing was peripheral blood. These receptors all come from a man in his fifties with active COVID-19.

The chain recombines TRBV6-2 or TRBV6-3 with TRBJ2-1, with TRBD2 matching over 8 bases. Per the germline V gene, CDR1 is MNHEY and CDR2 is SVGEGT. CDR3 size: 15 residues. V lost 2 bases to trimming and J lost 5 bases; unmatched junction nucleotides: 5. The CDR3 coding sequence is TGTGCCAGCAGTTACGTGGGACTAGACCACAATGAGCAGTTCTTC. Protein sequence: CASSYVGLDHNEQFF.

This clone was counted a single time. The chain is built from TRBV7-9 and TRBJ2-7; 8 positions match TRBD2. The V gene end was trimmed by 5 bases and the J gene end by 4 bases; junction bases not matched to a gene: 7. This CDR3 has 14 residues. Germline CDR1 is SEHNR and CDR2 is FQNEAQ (reference sequence). The CDR3 sequence is CASSPGAGEYEQYF. CDR3 bases: TGTGCCAGCAGCCCGGGAGCGGGAGAGTACGAGCAGTACTTC.

The V and J genes are TRBV28 and TRBJ2-7, with a possible D match to TRBD1 (5 bases). This CDR3 spans 16 amino acids. Trimming cost V 4 bases and J 2 bases, with 18 bases left between them. Germline CDR1 reads MDHEN; CDR2 reads SYDVKM. CDR3 in DNA: TGTGCCAGCAGTTCCCACTCCTTTAGACAGACCTACGAGCAGTACTTC. Protein product: CASSSHSFRQTYEQYF.

As regards this clone: At the DNA level, this CDR3 is encoded by other sequences in the same sample as well. The rearrangement joins TRBV9 to TRBJ2-1; 9 positions match TRBD2. The trim removed 0 bases at V and 3 bases at J, leaving 4 bases unmatched. The CDR3 extends over 16 amino acids. CDR1 SGDLS and CDR2 YYNGEE come from the germline V gene. CDR3 in amino acids: CASSVAPAGGYNEQFF. The CDR3 DNA reads as TGTGCCAGCAGCGTAGCCCCAGCGGGGGGCTACAATGAGCAGTTCTTC.

This sequence joins TRBV9 and TRBJ2-5; D perhaps matches TRBD1 (6 bases). The length of the CDR3 is 17 residues. Germline assignment: CDR1 SGDLS and CDR2 YYNGEE. Trimming removed 3 bases from V and 2 bases from J, with 20 bases in between. CDR3 bases: TGTGCCAGCAGCGCCCTCACTACTCTACAGGGACAAGAGACCCAGTACTTC. Translation: CASSALTTLQGQETQYF. Full variable domain (rest looked up from reference TRBV9 and TRBJ2-5): DSGVTQTPKHLITATGQRVTLRCSPRSGDLSVYWYQQSLDQGLQFLIQYYNGEERAKGNILERFSAQQFPDLHSELNLSSLELGDSALYFCASSALTTLQGQETQYFGPGTRLLVL.

This clone was seen more than once but under ten times. V usage is TRBV5-4 and J usage is TRBJ1-6; no firm D call. The V gene lost 6 bases and the J gene lost 0 bases, with 19 bases spanning the gap. The CDR3 contains 18 residues. The V gene's germline CDR1 is SGHNT and CDR2 YYREEE (reference sequence). The CDR3 bases are TGTGCCAGCACTACTGCGAAGGGAGGTGGCTCCTATAATTCACCCCTCCACTTT. It specifies CASTTAKGGGSYNSPLHF.

The gene calls are TRBV7-2 and TRBJ2-3, with 10 bases matching TRBD1. Germline V gene data show CDR1 as SGHTA and CDR2 as FQGNSA. V gave up 1 base and J gave up 6 bases; unmatched junction bases: 10. The CDR3 has 17 residues. The CDR3 coding sequence is TGTGCCAGCAGCTTAGTGGGGGGACAGGGGAGAATGGATACGCAGTATTTT. It encodes CASSLVGGQGRMDTQYF.

V gene TRBV2 combines with J gene TRBJ1-4; 8 bases are a match to TRBD1. V lost 4 bases and J lost 4; bases outside the gene matches: 5. The CDR3 loop spans 15 amino acids. CDR1 SNHLY and CDR2 FYNNEI come from the germline V gene. The CDR3 nucleotides are TGTGCCAGCAGTGCGCAGGGGGCTGGTAATGAAAAACTGTTTTTT. It translates to CASSAQGAGNEKLFF.

The CDR3 nucleotides are TGTGCCAGCAGCGTAAAGTGGACAGGGGACGAGCAGTACTTC. Encoded protein: CASSVKWTGDEQYF. This chain connects TRBV9 to TRBJ2-7; 9 bases agree with TRBD1. The CDR3 consists of 14 residues. Trimming took 1 base from V and 5 from J; bases not matched to a gene: 4. CDR1 is SGDLS, CDR2 YYNGEE, per germline.

V is TRBV6-1 and J is TRBJ1-2; D perhaps matches TRBD1 (5 bases). The CDR3 has 15 amino acids. From germline, CDR1 is MNHNS and CDR2 SASEGT. With 0 bases removed from V and 5 bases from J, the gap between germline ends came to 13 bases. CDR3 coding DNA: TGTGCCAGCAGTGAAGCTGAGGGGACTCAGTATGGCTACACCTTC. Protein sequence: CASSEAEGTQYGYTF.

This clone was seen just once. The chain joins TRBV7-3 to TRBJ2-3, with D possibly TRBD2 on 5 matching bases. This CDR3 region has 14 residues. Germline loops: CDR1 SGHTA, CDR2 FQGTGA. V lost 3 bases and J lost 6, with 13 bases in between. The CDR3 spells CASSLTIGSDTQYF. DNA of the CDR3: TGTGCCAGCAGCTTGACTATAGGTTCGGATACGCAGTATTTT.

The chain combines TRBV9 with TRBJ1-1, with D possibly matching TRBD1 (5 bases). Trimming stripped 4 bases from V and 2 bases from J, with 12 bases between. The CDR3 sequence is 14 residues long. The germline gives CDR1 SGDLS, CDR2 YYNGEE. The DNA for the CDR3 is TGTGCCAGCAGCTCTACTGACAGTAACACTGAAGCTTTCTTT. It yields the protein CASSSTDSNTEAFF.

The V gene is TRBV6-6, the J gene TRBJ1-1; possibly TRBD1 for D (6 bases). CDR3 length equals 13 residues. Trimming left V 6 bases short and J 2 bases short, with 10 bases between. Per the germline V gene, CDR1 is MNHNY and CDR2 is SVGAGI (reference sequence). CDR3 residues: CASRRQVNTEAFF. CDR3 in DNA: TGTGCCAGCAGGCGACAGGTCAACACTGAAGCTTTCTTT.

The rearrangement joins TRBV30 to TRBJ2-7, with D perhaps matching TRBD2 (5 bases). The V gene lost 4 bases and the J gene lost 2 bases, with 21 bases spanning the gap. This CDR3 contains 16 residues. The V gene's germline CDR1 is GTSNPN and CDR2 SVGIG (reference sequence). Here the CDR3 reads CAWIGKQPGSTYEQYF. CDR3 DNA sequence: TGTGCCTGGATCGGGAAGCAGCCCGGGTCGACCTACGAGCAGTACTTC.

The rearrangement links TRBV18 to TRBJ1-4, with 7 bases lining up with TRBD1. Germline V gene data show CDR1 as KGHSH and CDR2 as LQKENI. This CDR3 has 16 amino acids. Unmatched junction bases numbered 12, after V lost 1 base and J lost 10 bases. CDR3 bases: TGTGCCAGCTCACCACGAGTGGCAGGGGGAGGAGGAAAACTGTTTTTT. Its protein is CASSPRVAGGGGKLFF.

This chain joins TRBV11-3 and TRBJ2-3; tentative D call: TRBD1 (6 bases). The CDR3 sequence is 13 residues long. V was trimmed by 5 bases and J by 6 bases, leaving 12 bases between them. The germline V gene has CDR1 SGHNT and CDR2 YENEEA. Here the CDR3 DNA reads TGTGCCAGCAGCCCAGGGGCTGGGGATACGCAGTATTTT. This gives the protein CASSPGAGDTQYF.

This rearrangement joins TRBV28 to TRBJ2-1; 9 bases match TRBD1. With 8 bases clipped from V and 12 bases from J, the junction kept 8 bases outside the gene matches. The CDR3 totals 12 residues. Per the germline V gene, CDR1 is MDHEN and CDR2 is SYDVKM. The CDR3 DNA follows: TGTGCCAGCGGGACAGGGCGTGGTGGGCAGTTCTTC. As protein: CASGTGRGGQFF.

This clone showed up just once. J is TRBJ1-2 and V is TRBV19; 8 nucleotides align to TRBD1. This CDR3 contains 15 residues. V dropped 0 bases and J dropped 7; count of bases not matched to a gene: 7. Germline V gene data show CDR1 as LNHDA and CDR2 as SQIVND (reference sequence). In DNA, the CDR3 is TGTGCCAGTAGTATAGATTGGACAGGGACGTTTGGCTACACCTTC. This gives the protein CASSIDWTGTFGYTF.

The rearrangement joins TRBV5-1 to TRBJ1-2; tentatively, D is TRBD1 (5 bases). This CDR3 region has 14 residues. The V gene lost 0 bases and the J gene lost 6 bases, with 12 bases spanning the gap. Germline lookup yields CDR1 SGHRS and CDR2 YFSETQ. CDR3 protein: CASSLAGSYNGYTF. The CDR3 nucleotides read TGCGCCAGCAGCTTGGCAGGGTCATATAATGGCTACACCTTC.

The CDR3 DNA is TGTGCCAGCAGTCACGGGGGGGGCTATGGCTACACCTTC. This translates into CASSHGGGYGYTF. The chain has TRBV6-5 and TRBJ1-2; tentatively, D is TRBD1 (5 bases). V dropped 5 bases and J dropped 4 bases, with 11 bases sitting between them. Germline V gene data show CDR1 as MNHEY and CDR2 as SVGAGI. This CDR3 spans 13 amino acids.

This rearrangement joins TRBV7-2 to TRBJ2-1; 12 bases agree with TRBD2. The V and J ends lost 1 base and 9 bases, in that order; junction bases with no gene match: 1. The CDR3 contains 14 residues. Germline loops: CDR1 SGHTA, CDR2 FQGNSA. The CDR3 DNA is TGTGCCAGCAGCTTAGGGACTAGCGGGATTGAGCAGTTCTTC. Protein product: CASSLGTSGIEQFF.

This clone has just one count. The chain joins TRBV5-8 to TRBJ1-1; TRBD1 might be the D (5 bases). Germline-derived CDR1 and CDR2 are SGHTS and YDEGEE. The CDR3 length is 16 residues. V lost 6 bases and J lost 1, with 19 bases in between. Here the CDR3 DNA reads TGTGCCAGCAACCCCTGGGGGGGAGGGCAGAACACTGAAGCTTTCTTT. Encoded protein: CASNPWGGGQNTEAFF. The entire variable domain, with the rest obtained from reference TRBV5-8 and TRBJ1-1, is as follows: EAGVTQSPTHLIKTRGQQATLRCSPISGHTSVYWYQQALGLGLQFLLWYDEGEERNRGNFPPRFSGRQFPNYSSELNVNALELEDSALYLCASNPWGGGQNTEAFFGQGTRLTVV.

This chain uses TRBV7-3 with TRBJ2-1; 12 bases are shared with TRBD2. Trimming removed 5 bases from V and 0 bases from J; junction bases left unmatched: 5. Germline CDR1 is SGHTA and CDR2 is FQGTGA. This CDR3 is built from 17 residues. CDR3 amino acids: CASSPQTSGSSYNEQFF. The CDR3 nucleotides are TGTGCCAGCAGCCCTCAGACTAGCGGGAGCTCCTACAATGAGCAGTTCTTC.